This TCR beta chain derives from a study of blood T cell repertoires in COVID-19. Across the whole study: From T cells, B-cell-depleted T cells, or PBMCs came the material, which was cDNA or gDNA.

The germline CDR1 and CDR2 sequences are SGHNT and YYREEE (reference sequence). CDR3 size: 14 residues. V lost 0 bases and J lost 7, with 11 bases in between. Only in-frame clones appear in the TCRdb table, and some are missing; sequencing was by immunoSEQ multiplex PCR. This sample yields 150,000 to 200,000 clones, of which 70% to 85% are seen a single time; about 9.4% belongs to the top ten. V and J are TRBV5-4 and TRBJ1-5; D is perhaps TRBD1 (5 bases). Sequenced: peripheral blood. This TCR came from a woman at least 80 years old with acute or convalescent COVID-19. In DNA, the CDR3 is TGTGCCAGCAGCTTGGCGGGGGTGAAGCAGCCCCAGCATTTT. It is translated as CASSLAGVKQPQHF.